This TCR beta chain originates from a study of graft-versus-host responses after intestinal transplantation. Study background: All of the recipients had induction that used anti-thymocyte globulin, then tacrolimus and steroids for 2 to 3 years. Regarding the study as a whole: Recipient bone marrow held GvH clones, some seen earlier in ileum or blood. Allografts of one patient group, those with graft-donor T cell macrochimerism, had high graft-versus-host to host-versus-graft clonal ratios.

The method was immunoSEQ multiplex PCR; TCRdb's version includes in-frame clones alone and lacks a portion of them. This sample has about 97,000 clones, with around 91% found just once. As concerns this clone: What it binds is unknown.

CDR1 is SGHVS and CDR2 is FNYEAQ in the germline V gene. V trimming: 0 bases; J trimming: 2 bases; junction bases outside the gene matches: 4. The CDR3 is 16 amino acids. The sequences come from unstimulated CD4+ T cells sorted from spleen or lymph node cells, collected before transplant. The V gene is TRBV7-6, the J gene TRBJ2-5, with 9 bases lining up with TRBD1. The TCR was taken from a human donor who was the organ donor for an intestinal transplant. This chain's CDR3 is CASSLAGTGRQETQYF. The DNA for the CDR3 is TGTGCCAGCAGCTTAGCAGGGACAGGGCGGCAAGAGACCCAGTACTTC. Based on the CDR3 plus reference TRBV7-6 and TRBJ2-5, the full variable domain is GAGVSQSPRYKVTKRGQDVALRCDPISGHVSLYWYRQALGQGPEFLTYFNYEAQQDKSGLPNDRFSAERPEGSISTLTIQRTEQRDSAMYRCASSLAGTGRQETQYFGPGTRLLVL.